This T cell receptor beta chain was identified in a study of radiation and T cells in renal cell carcinoma. This clone was counted once. Generated by immunoSEQ multiplex PCR, the TCRdb table keeps only in-frame clones and is missing some. The sample yields roughly 80,000 clones, 83% seen once. Time point denoted: blood 4 weeks post-SBRT, at nephrectomy. Noted treatment: 15 Gy SBRT to primary tumor, nephrectomy 4 weeks later. Nephrectomy followed 15 Gy stereotactic body radiation by 4 weeks. CDR3 length: 14 amino acids. Trimming cost V 2 bases and J 0 bases, with 5 bases left between them. Germline lookup yields CDR1 MNHEY and CDR2 SVGAGI.

Specimen: blood, collected from a patient whose treatment included radiotherapy and nephrectomy. The TCR originated in an older woman with renal cell carcinoma. The chain recombines TRBV6-5 with TRBJ1-5; D not certain. Here the CDR3 reads CASSYSSSNQPQHF. CDR3 DNA: TGTGCCAGCAGTTACAGCTCTAGCAATCAGCCCCAGCATTTT.